Included here is one TCR beta chain sequence, with context. Repertoires were generated with immunoSEQ multiplex PCR, while TCRdb's copy carries only in-frame clones and drops some. The repertoire consists of some 7,000 clones, with about 91% occurring once and the leading ten covering about 3.5%. This sample is drawn from a study of T cell clonotyping in hematopoietic cell transplantation. Germline CDR1 SQVTM, CDR2 ANQGSEA. The CDR3 is made up of 13 amino acids. V lost 3 bases and J 5 bases, leaving 13 bases between the germline ends. The time point: recipient sample about 28 days before transplant, after cytoreduction.

This rearrangement joins TRBV29-1 to TRBJ1-2, with D uncertain. This clonotype originated in a man aged 25 to 40 with acute myeloid leukemia. Some clones in this sample may be carry-over from other donors' samples. Here the sequenced sample was peripheral blood mononuclear cells, taken before stem cell transplant. The CDR3 bases are TGCAGCGTTGAGGAGGGTACCCTATATGGCTACACCTTC. As protein: CSVEEGTLYGYTF.